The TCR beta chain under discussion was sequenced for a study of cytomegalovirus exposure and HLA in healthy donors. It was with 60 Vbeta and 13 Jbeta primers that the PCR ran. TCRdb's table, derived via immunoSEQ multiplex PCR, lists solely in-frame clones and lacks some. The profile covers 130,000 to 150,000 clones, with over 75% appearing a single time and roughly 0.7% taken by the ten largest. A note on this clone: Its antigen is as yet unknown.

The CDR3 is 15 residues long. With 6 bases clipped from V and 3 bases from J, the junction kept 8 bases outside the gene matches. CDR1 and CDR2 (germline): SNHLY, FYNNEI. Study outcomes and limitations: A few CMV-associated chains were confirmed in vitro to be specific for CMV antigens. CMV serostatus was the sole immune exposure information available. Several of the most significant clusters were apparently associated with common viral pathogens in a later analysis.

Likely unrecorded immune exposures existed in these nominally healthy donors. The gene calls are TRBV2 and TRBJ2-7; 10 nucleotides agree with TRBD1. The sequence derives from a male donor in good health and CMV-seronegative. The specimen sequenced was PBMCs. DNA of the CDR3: TGTGCCAGCAGGAGGGGGACAGGGGTTCACTACGAGCAGTACTTC. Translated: CASRRGTGVHYEQYF.